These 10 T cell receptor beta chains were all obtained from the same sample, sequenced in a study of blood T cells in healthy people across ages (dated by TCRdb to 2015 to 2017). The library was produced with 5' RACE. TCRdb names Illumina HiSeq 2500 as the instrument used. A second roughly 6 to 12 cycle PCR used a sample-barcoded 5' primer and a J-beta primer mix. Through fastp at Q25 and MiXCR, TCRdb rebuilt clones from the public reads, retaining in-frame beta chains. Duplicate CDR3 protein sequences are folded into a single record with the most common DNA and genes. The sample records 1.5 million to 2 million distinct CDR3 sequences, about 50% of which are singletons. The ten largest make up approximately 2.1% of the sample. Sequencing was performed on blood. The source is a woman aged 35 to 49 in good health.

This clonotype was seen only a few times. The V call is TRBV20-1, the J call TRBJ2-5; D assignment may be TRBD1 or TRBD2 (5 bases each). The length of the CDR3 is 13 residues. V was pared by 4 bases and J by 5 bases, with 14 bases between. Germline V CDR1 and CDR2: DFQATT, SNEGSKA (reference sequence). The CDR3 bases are TGCAGTGCTACCGGGACGGCGGTGGAGACCCAGTACTTC. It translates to CSATGTAVETQYF.

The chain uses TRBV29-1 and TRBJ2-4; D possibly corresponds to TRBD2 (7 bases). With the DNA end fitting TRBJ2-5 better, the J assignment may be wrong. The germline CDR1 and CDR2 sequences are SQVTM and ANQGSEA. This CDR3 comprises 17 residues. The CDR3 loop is CSVGRGETREACGTQYF. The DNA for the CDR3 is TGCAGCGTGGGGAGGGGGGAGACTAGAGAGGCATGTGGGACCCAGTACTTC.

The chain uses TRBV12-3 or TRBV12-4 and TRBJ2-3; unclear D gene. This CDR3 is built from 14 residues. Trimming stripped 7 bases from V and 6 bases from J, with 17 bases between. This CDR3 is CASNRFGSSDTQYF. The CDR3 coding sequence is TGTGCCAGCAACCGCTTCGGCAGCTCCGATACGCAGTATTTT.

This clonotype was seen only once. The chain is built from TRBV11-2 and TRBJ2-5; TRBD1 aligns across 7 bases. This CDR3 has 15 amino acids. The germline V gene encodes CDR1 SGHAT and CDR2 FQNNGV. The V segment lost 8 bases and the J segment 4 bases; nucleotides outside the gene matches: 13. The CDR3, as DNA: TGTGCCAGCGCCCGGGCCAGGGGGATTCCAGAGACCCAGTACTTC. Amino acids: CASARARGIPETQYF.

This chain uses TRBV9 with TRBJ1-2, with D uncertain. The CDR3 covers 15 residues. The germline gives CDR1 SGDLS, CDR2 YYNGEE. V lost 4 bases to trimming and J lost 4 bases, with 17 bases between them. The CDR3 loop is CASSPEGRAFYGYTF. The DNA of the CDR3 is TGTGCCAGCAGCCCCGAAGGAAGGGCTTTCTATGGCTACACCTTC.

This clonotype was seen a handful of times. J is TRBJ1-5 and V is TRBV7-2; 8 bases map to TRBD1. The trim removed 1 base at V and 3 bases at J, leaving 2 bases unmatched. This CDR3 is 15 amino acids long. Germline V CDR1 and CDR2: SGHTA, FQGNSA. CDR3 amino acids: CASSLGTGNNQPQHF. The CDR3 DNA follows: TGTGCCAGCAGCTTAGGGACAGGGAACAATCAGCCCCAGCATTTT. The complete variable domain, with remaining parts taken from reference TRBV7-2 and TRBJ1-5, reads GAGVSQSPSNKVTEKGKDVELRCDPISGHTALYWYRQSLGQGLEFLIYFQGNSAPDKSGLPSDRFSAERTGGSVSTLTIQRTQQEDSAVYLCASSLGTGNNQPQHFGDGTRLSIL.

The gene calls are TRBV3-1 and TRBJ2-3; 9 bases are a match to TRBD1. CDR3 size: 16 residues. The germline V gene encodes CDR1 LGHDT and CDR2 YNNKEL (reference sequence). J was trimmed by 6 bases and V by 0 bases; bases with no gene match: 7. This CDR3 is CASSQESGTGRDTQYF. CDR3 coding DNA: TGTGCCAGCAGCCAAGAATCCGGGACAGGGAGGGATACGCAGTATTTT.

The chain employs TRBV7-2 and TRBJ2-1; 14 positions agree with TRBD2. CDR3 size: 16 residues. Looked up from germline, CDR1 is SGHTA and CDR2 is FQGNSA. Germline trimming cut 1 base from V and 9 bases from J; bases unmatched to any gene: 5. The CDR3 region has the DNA TGTGCCAGCAGCTTAGGACTAGCGGGGGGGCAGTTTGAGCAGTTCTTC. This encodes CASSLGLAGGQFEQFF.

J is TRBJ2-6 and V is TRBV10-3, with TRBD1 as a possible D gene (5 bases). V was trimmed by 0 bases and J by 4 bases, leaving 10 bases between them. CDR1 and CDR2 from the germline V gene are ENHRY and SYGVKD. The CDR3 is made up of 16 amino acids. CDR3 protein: CAISESLGVGANVLTF. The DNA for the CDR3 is TGTGCCATCAGTGAGTCGTTAGGGGTCGGGGCCAACGTCCTGACTTTC.

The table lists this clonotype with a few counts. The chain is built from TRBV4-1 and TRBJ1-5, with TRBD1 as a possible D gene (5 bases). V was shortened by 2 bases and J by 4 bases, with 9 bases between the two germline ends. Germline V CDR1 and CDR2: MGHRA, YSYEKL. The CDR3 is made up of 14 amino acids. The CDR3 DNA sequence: TGCGCCAGCAGCCAACGAGACAGTAATCAGCCCCAGCATTTT. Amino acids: CASSQRDSNQPQHF.